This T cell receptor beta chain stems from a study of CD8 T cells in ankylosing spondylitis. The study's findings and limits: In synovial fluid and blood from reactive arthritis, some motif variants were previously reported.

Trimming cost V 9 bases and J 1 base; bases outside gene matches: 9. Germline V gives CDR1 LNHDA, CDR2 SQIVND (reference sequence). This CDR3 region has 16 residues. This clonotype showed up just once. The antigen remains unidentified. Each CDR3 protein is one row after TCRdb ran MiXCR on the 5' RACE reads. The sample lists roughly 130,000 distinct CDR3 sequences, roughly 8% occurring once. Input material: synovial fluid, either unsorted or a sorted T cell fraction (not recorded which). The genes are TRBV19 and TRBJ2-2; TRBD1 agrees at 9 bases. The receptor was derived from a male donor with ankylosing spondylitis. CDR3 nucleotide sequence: TGTGCCAGCCGACGTCGGGGACAGGGGAACACCGGGGAGCTGTTTTTT. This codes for CASRRRGQGNTGELFF.